These 8 T cell receptor beta chains were all obtained from the same sample, sequenced in a study of graft-versus-host responses after intestinal transplantation. Here immunoSEQ multiplex PCR was the method, and the copy in TCRdb shows in-frame clones only, minus some. The data contain about 40,000 clones, about 90% of them singletons. This specimen consisted of PBMCs, obtained about 330 days after intestinal transplant. Every receptor here comes from a human patient who received an intestinal transplant, so some T cells may come from the graft donor.

The chain joins TRBV25-1 to TRBJ1-4, with D unresolved. The V gene lost 5 bases and the J gene lost 8 bases, with 15 bases spanning the gap. Looked up from germline, CDR1 is MGHDK and CDR2 is SYGVNS. This CDR3 comprises 14 residues. The CDR3 sequence: CASSLEPSREKLFF. The CDR3 DNA reads TGTGCCAGCAGTCTGGAACCGTCTAGGGAAAAACTGTTTTTT. Together with reference TRBV25-1 and TRBJ1-4, the CDR3 gives the full variable domain: EADIYQTPRYLVIGTGKKITLECSQTMGHDKMYWYQQDPGMELHLIHYSYGVNSTEKGDLSSESTVSRIRTEHFPLTLESARPSHTSQYLCASSLEPSREKLFFGSGTQLSVL.

This clone was recorded once. The chain has TRBV4-1 and TRBJ2-3, with 12 bases identical to TRBD2. The CDR3 loop spans 17 amino acids. Germline values: CDR1 MGHRA, CDR2 YSYEKL. Trimming at V came to 2 bases and at J to 4 bases, leaving 7 bases not matched to a gene. In nucleotides, the CDR3 is TGCGCCAGCAGCCAATCAGGGGCTAGCGGGGGGGCAGATACGCAGTATTTT. Its translation is CASSQSGASGGADTQYF.

J is TRBJ1-1 and V is TRBV6-1, with TRBD1 matching over 7 bases. The V gene end was trimmed by 1 base and the J gene end by 5 bases; junction bases not matched to a gene: 10. The length of the CDR3 is 16 residues. Per germline, CDR1 MNHNS and CDR2 SASEGT. In DNA form, the CDR3 reads TGTGCCAGCAGTGAAGGACAGGGAGGCTGGGATACTGAAGCTTTCTTT. As protein: CASSEGQGGWDTEAFF.

Only one count was recorded for this clone. The CDR3 loop is CASSRLSRGYEQYF. In DNA, the CDR3 is TGTGCCAGCAGCCGACTGAGCAGGGGCTACGAGCAGTACTTC. The genes are TRBV6-6 and TRBJ2-7, with TRBD1 as a possible D gene (6 bases). Trimming removed 6 bases from V and 3 bases from J, with 15 bases in between. In germline, CDR1 is MNHNY, CDR2 SVGAGI (reference sequence). The CDR3 extends over 14 amino acids.

The genes are TRBV25-1 and TRBJ1-2; D ambiguous. Looked up from germline, CDR1 is MGHDK and CDR2 is SYGVNS. The CDR3 consists of 16 residues. With 3 bases removed from V and 0 bases from J, the gap between germline ends came to 14 bases. The CDR3 DNA reads as TGTGCCAGCAGTGAGTCAGGACCGGTATCTAACTATGGCTACACCTTC. Its protein product is CASSESGPVSNYGYTF.

CDR3 in DNA: TGTGCCAGCAATCGACGGGGACAGGTGTTGTCACCCCTCCACTTT. Translated, it gives CASNRRGQVLSPLHF. The V call is TRBV6-1, the J call TRBJ1-6; 8 nucleotides match TRBD1. There are 15 residues in the CDR3. Germline lookup yields CDR1 MNHNS and CDR2 SASEGT. The J segment lost 10 bases and the V segment lost 7 bases, leaving 12 bases of the junction unmatched.

This chain links TRBV6-5 with TRBJ2-3; D gene uncertain. V was clipped by 3 bases and J by 2 bases, with 6 bases between them. CDR1 is MNHEY and CDR2 is SVGAGI in the germline V gene. CDR3 length: 13 residues. This chain's CDR3 is CASSYFPTDTQYF. The DNA for the CDR3 is TGTGCCAGCAGTTATTTCCCCACAGATACGCAGTATTTT.

This clone showed up just a few times. The V call is TRBV25-1, the J call TRBJ1-2, with D unclear. This CDR3 is built from 14 residues. The germline V and J ends were trimmed by 0 bases and 0 bases, with 5 bases remaining between them. Per the germline V gene, CDR1 is MGHDK and CDR2 is SYGVNS. CDR3 region: CASSEYGPNYGYTF. The CDR3 DNA reads TGTGCCAGCAGTGAATATGGACCTAACTATGGCTACACCTTC.